This T cell receptor beta chain was obtained from a study of tumor-infiltrating lymphocytes in primary liver carcinoma. Total RNA (roughly 530 ng) served as template for TCR beta cDNA synthesis primed by a constant-region primer. Slightly modified ARM-PCR served as the procedure for the TCR beta libraries. These libraries came from three rounds of nested multiplex PCR. It was with TRBV1-TRBV30 forward primers and a C-beta reverse primer that the first two PCR rounds were run, at around 11 cycles each. TCRdb reprocessed the multiplex PCR reads with MiXCR, giving one entry per CDR3 protein. This table holds roughly 91,000 distinct CDR3 sequences, about three quarters found once. The CDR3 is made up of 16 amino acids. Trimming removed 5 bases at V and 1 base at J, with 18 bases between. In germline, CDR1 is LNHDA, CDR2 SQIVND (reference sequence). Notes on the study in general: Overlap between tumor regions exceeded overlap of tumor with adjacent tissue or blood.

It was from roughly 20-30 mg of unsorted bulk tissue that RNA and DNA were co-extracted. Note on this clonotype: Its cognate antigen is unknown.

This clonotype originated in a woman aged 55-75 years with primary liver carcinoma and hepatitis B virus infection. The chain links TRBV19 to TRBJ2-7; maybe TRBD1 (5 bases). The sample comprised liver tumor tissue from sampling region 5. Subset given: tumor region T5, tumor centre. The CDR3: CASSPRRDRSSYEQYF. For the CDR3, the DNA is TGTGCCAGTAGTCCCCGCCGAGACAGATCATCCTACGAGCAGTACTTC.